Shown below are 19 T cell receptor beta chains from a single sample sequenced in a study of blood T cell repertoires in COVID-19. TCRdb's table, derived via immunoSEQ multiplex PCR, lists solely in-frame clones and lacks some. The sample carries roughly 200,000 clones, 80% to 90% recorded once. The specimen sequenced was peripheral blood. These receptors all stem from a middle-aged woman with COVID-19, enrolled during active disease.

V usage is TRBV6-1 and J usage is TRBJ2-3; 11 bases fit TRBD2. Trimming took 4 bases from V and 3 from J; bases not matched to a gene: 12. Germline V gives CDR1 MNHNS, CDR2 SASEGT. The CDR3 has 18 amino acids. The CDR3, as DNA: TGTGCCAGCAGTGGCACCGAAACCAGACTAGCGGGGACAGATACGCAGTATTTT. Residues: CASSGTETRLAGTDTQYF.

This clone was recorded only once. V and J are TRBV6-5 and TRBJ2-2; weak D call: TRBD1 (6 bases). Trimming took 0 bases from V and 0 from J, leaving 8 bases between them. The V gene's germline CDR1 is MNHEY and CDR2 SVGAGI. This CDR3 comprises 16 residues. CDR3 coding DNA: TGTGCCAGCAGTTACTCGTGGACAGCGAACACCGGGGAGCTGTTTTTT. Translated: CASSYSWTANTGELFF.

This clone was found once. J is TRBJ2-7 and V is TRBV18, with TRBD1 identical over 9 bases. CDR1 is KGHSH and CDR2 is LQKENI in the germline V gene. The J segment lost 5 bases and the V segment lost 3 bases, leaving 14 bases of the junction unmatched. CDR3 size: 17 residues. The CDR3 loop is CASSPPGSGTGSHEQYF. The CDR3 coding sequence is TGTGCCAGCTCACCCCCGGGGTCGGGGACAGGGTCCCACGAGCAGTACTTC.

As regards this clone: Other DNA sequences of this sample code for an identical CDR3. V and J are TRBV6-5 and TRBJ1-5; possibly TRBD1 for D (6 bases). Germline loops: CDR1 MNHEY, CDR2 SVGAGI. This CDR3 has 13 residues. V lost 5 bases, J lost 4 bases, and 9 bases lay in between. In nucleotides, the CDR3 is TGTGCCAGCAGTCCGACAGGTAATCAGCCCCAGCATTTT. Encoded protein: CASSPTGNQPQHF.

The chain joins TRBV19 to TRBJ2-1; D ambiguous. The germline V gene encodes CDR1 LNHDA and CDR2 SQIVND (reference sequence). The ends were cut back, 6 bases at V and 0 bases at J, with 6 bases in the middle. This CDR3 has 13 residues. The CDR3 DNA reads as TGTGCCAGTAGGTACGGCTCCTACAATGAGCAGTTCTTC. It yields the protein CASRYGSYNEQFF. The full variable domain, in which reference TRBV19 and TRBJ2-1 provide the parts outside the CDR3, is DGGITQSPKYLFRKEGQNVTLSCEQNLNHDAMYWYRQDPGQGLRLIYYSQIVNDFQKGDIAEGYSVSREKKESFPLTVTSAQKNPTAFYLCASRYGSYNEQFFGPGTRLTVL.

This chain uses TRBV11-3 with TRBJ2-2, with D unclear. Trimming cost V 2 bases and J 8 bases, with 12 bases left between them. CDR3 size: 14 residues. Per germline, CDR1 SGHNT and CDR2 YENEEA. Here the CDR3 reads CASSLFFEAGELFF. DNA of the CDR3: TGTGCCAGCAGCTTATTTTTTGAGGCTGGGGAGCTGTTTTTT.

V and J are TRBV6-2 or TRBV6-3 and TRBJ2-5; 11 bases map to TRBD1. The CDR3 contains 17 residues. Unmatched junction bases numbered 10, after V lost 5 bases and J lost 2 bases. CDR1 is MNHEY, CDR2 SVGEGT, per germline. In DNA, the CDR3 is TGTGCCAGCAGTAAGGGGGACAGGGGGGGAATACAAGAGACCCAGTACTTC. It codes for CASSKGDRGGIQETQYF.

The chain uses TRBV6-6 and TRBJ2-5; 7 bases align to TRBD1. In germline, CDR1 is MNHNY, CDR2 SVGAGI (reference sequence). This CDR3 is built from 15 residues. Trimming cost V 6 bases and J 6 bases; bases outside gene matches: 13. The CDR3 DNA reads as TGTGCCAGCAGGGGCCCCGAGGACAGGCTGAAGACCCAGTACTTC. Translated, it gives CASRGPEDRLKTQYF.

A note on this clone: One junction end disagrees with the germline gene, perhaps due to a read error. CDR3 in DNA: TGCAGTTCTAGTAGCCAAGGAGTGGGCGAGCAGTACTTC. It encodes CSSSSQGVGEQYF. The chain uses TRBV20-1 and TRBJ2-7; D remains ambiguous. The V gene's germline CDR1 is DFQATT and CDR2 SNEGSKA (reference sequence). The CDR3 is made up of 13 amino acids.

This clone was seen only once. This chain uses TRBV7-9 with TRBJ2-7; 8 nucleotides agree with TRBD2. The CDR3 contains 15 residues. With 5 bases clipped from V and 0 bases from J, the junction kept 6 bases outside the gene matches. The germline V gene encodes CDR1 SEHNR and CDR2 FQNEAQ (reference sequence). The CDR3, as DNA: TGTGCCAGCAGCCGGGGGGGAGCTACCTCCTACGAGCAGTACTTC. This sequence encodes CASSRGGATSYEQYF.

V and J are TRBV12-1 and TRBJ2-7; the table names TRBD1, a call not compared with the DNA. TRBV12-1 is classified as a pseudogene. This CDR3 has 16 residues. CDR3 amino acids: CASSSYTGQPGYEQYV. The DNA of the CDR3 is TGTGCCAGCAGCTCTTACACAGGACAGCCTGGGTACGAGCAGTACGTC.

The CDR3 reads CASSLGPYNEQFF. Here the CDR3 DNA reads TGTGCCAGCAGCTTAGGCCCATACAATGAGCAGTTCTTC. The chain recombines TRBV7-3 with TRBJ2-1; D is ambiguous. The V end lost 2 bases, the J end lost 4 bases, and 6 bases lay between the germline ends. Germline V gene sequence: CDR1 SGHTA, CDR2 FQGTGA. The CDR3 length is 13 residues.

This clone has a single count. The chain employs TRBV7-8 and TRBJ2-7; maybe TRBD2 (5 bases). V lost 2 bases to trimming and J lost 4 bases, with 18 bases between them. The CDR3 runs to 16 residues. The germline V gene has CDR1 SGHVS and CDR2 FQNEAQ. CDR3 sequence reads: CASSLSSPGKDYEQYV. In nucleotides, the CDR3 is TGTGCCAGCAGCTTAAGTTCTCCCGGGAAAGATTACGAGCAGTACGTC.

This rearrangement joins TRBV9 to TRBJ2-1, with 9 bases that match TRBD1. The V gene's germline CDR1 is SGDLS and CDR2 YYNGEE. Trimming took 0 bases from V and 7 from J; bases not matched to a gene: 2. The CDR3 runs 14 residues. This chain's CDR3 is CASSVEGQGNEQFF. As DNA, the CDR3 is TGTGCCAGCAGCGTAGAGGGACAGGGTAATGAGCAGTTCTTC.

The chain combines TRBV3-1 (or the pseudogene TRBV3-2) with TRBJ2-3; 7 nucleotides line up with TRBD2. Trimming cost V 2 bases and J 1 base; bases outside gene matches: 3. CDR1 is LGHDT and CDR2 is YNNKEL in the germline V gene (reference sequence). The CDR3 loop spans 15 amino acids. CDR3 sequence: CASSQQAGGTDTQYF. The CDR3 DNA is TGTGCCAGCAGCCAACAGGCGGGAGGCACAGATACGCAGTATTTT.

In its sample, this clone was seen many times. The chain has TRBV19 and TRBJ2-3; 7 positions match TRBD2. The length of the CDR3 is 12 residues. Germline CDR1 is LNHDA and CDR2 is SQIVND (reference sequence). J was trimmed by 5 bases and V by 5 bases; bases with no gene match: 1. As DNA, the CDR3 is TGTGCCAGTAGTCCTAGCGGAGATACGCAGTATTTT. This gives the protein CASSPSGDTQYF.

The rearrangement links TRBV6-5 to TRBJ2-7, with D possibly matching TRBD2 (7 bases). CDR1 is MNHEY, CDR2 SVGAGI, per germline. Trimming took off 3 bases at V and 5 bases at J, with 20 bases between the two ends. This CDR3 spans 16 amino acids. In nucleotides, the CDR3 is TGTGCCAGCAGTTATTCCAGGACTAGGGGGGGGCACGAGCAGTACTTC. As protein: CASSYSRTRGGHEQYF.

In DNA form, the CDR3 reads TGTGCCAGCAGTATCCAGGGATACGGCTACACCTTC. Translated: CASSIQGYGYTF. The chain joins TRBV28 to TRBJ1-2; a weak D match, TRBD1 (5 bases). This CDR3 region has 12 residues. Trimming removed 5 bases at V and 8 bases at J, with 12 bases between. Per the germline V gene, CDR1 is MDHEN and CDR2 is SYDVKM.

This sequence joins TRBV30 and TRBJ2-5; a weak D match, TRBD1 (6 bases). The V end was cut by 2 bases, the J end by 4 bases, with 17 bases between. This CDR3 is built from 15 residues. Looked up from germline, CDR1 is GTSNPN and CDR2 is SVGIG (reference sequence). The CDR3: CAWSFGGPPGETQYF. CDR3 in DNA: TGTGCCTGGAGTTTTGGGGGCCCCCCGGGAGAGACCCAGTACTTC.